Each of the 18 T cell receptor beta chains below was sequenced from the same sample in a study of blood T cells in healthy people across ages. The second PCR ran 7 to 11 cycles with a sample-barcoded 5' primer and J-beta primers. Each CDR3 protein is one row after TCRdb ran MiXCR on the 5' RACE reads. Among some 320,000 distinct CDR3 sequences listed, 25% to 30% were seen once. Material: blood. The receptors here all came from a woman in her seventies in good health.

This clonotype was recorded once. The chain combines TRBV25-1 with TRBJ2-7, with 8 bases identical to TRBD1. Germline V gene data show CDR1 as MGHDK and CDR2 as SYGVNS. Trimming at V came to 4 bases and at J to 9 bases, leaving 14 bases not matched to a gene. CDR3 length: 15 residues. CDR3 in amino acids: CASSGDRGGSNVQYF. Written as DNA, the CDR3 is TGTGCCAGCAGTGGCGACAGGGGCGGCAGTAACGTGCAGTACTTC.

The chain's CDR3 is CASGLRTGSYNEQFF. The CDR3 DNA reads TGTGCTAGTGGTTTGCGGACAGGCTCCTACAATGAGCAGTTCTTC. The genes are TRBV12-5 and TRBJ2-1, with TRBD1 matching 7 bases. From germline, CDR1 is LGHNT and CDR2 FRNRAP. V lost 2 bases to trimming and J lost 0 bases; unmatched junction nucleotides: 1. The CDR3 has 15 residues.

The rearrangement links TRBV20-1 to TRBJ2-2, with 10 positions matching TRBD2. This CDR3 has 17 residues. CDR1 and CDR2 from the germline V gene are DFQATT and SNEGSKA (reference sequence). With V trimmed by 0 bases and J by 0 bases, 4 bases remained unmatched. CDR3 sequence reads: CSARDQGLASNTGELFF. The CDR3 DNA is TGCAGTGCTAGAGATCAGGGACTAGCGTCGAACACCGGGGAGCTGTTTTTT.

The chain employs TRBV28 and TRBJ2-5; D not resolved. The CDR3 extends over 14 amino acids. V was shortened by 6 bases and J by 6 bases, with 17 bases between the two germline ends. Germline V gene data show CDR1 as MDHEN and CDR2 as SYDVKM. Here the CDR3 DNA reads TGTGCCAGCAGCTCCGGTATGAGTCGACAGACCCAGTACTTC. This sequence encodes CASSSGMSRQTQYF.

Comments on this clonotype: Being one base from a much bigger clone, this may be a read error. The chain employs TRBV9 and TRBJ1-5; 8 bases map to TRBD1. Germline V CDR1 and CDR2: SGDLS, YYNGEE. This CDR3 region has 14 residues. The ends lost 4 bases at V and 1 base at J; junction bases unmatched: 1. CDR3 in amino acids: CASSRTGSNQPQHF. The CDR3 DNA reads as TGTGCCAGCAGCCGGACAGGGAGCAATCAGCCCCAGCATTTT.

This clonotype was seen only a few times. The chain uses TRBV20-1 and TRBJ2-4; no definite D call. The CDR3 is 13 residues long. With 7 bases removed from V and 0 bases from J, the gap between germline ends came to 10 bases. Germline-derived CDR1 and CDR2 are DFQATT and SNEGSKA (reference sequence). CDR3 amino acids: CSVFLLAKNIQYF. CDR3 nucleotide sequence: TGCAGTGTCTTCCTGTTAGCCAAAAACATTCAGTACTTC.

This rearrangement joins TRBV24-1 to TRBJ2-5, with TRBD1 as a possible D gene (6 bases). Germline lookup yields CDR1 KGHDR and CDR2 SFDVKD. The length of the CDR3 is 17 residues. Trimming shortened V by 1 base and J by 4 bases, and 18 bases separated the two germline ends. The CDR3 sequence: CATSDFFGAGERETQYF. CDR3 DNA sequence: TGTGCCACCAGTGATTTTTTCGGGGCAGGGGAACGAGAGACCCAGTACTTC.

The chain joins TRBV9 to TRBJ2-5, with 10 bases aligning to TRBD2. CDR3 size: 16 residues. Germline CDR1 and CDR2: SGDLS and YYNGEE. After removal of 0 bases from V and 4 bases from J, the junction contained 6 bases not matched to a gene. CDR3 coding DNA: TGTGCCAGCAGCGTAGAGCGAGCGGGGGGGCGAGAGACCCAGTACTTC. Translating gives CASSVERAGGRETQYF.

This clonotype was seen a handful of times. V is TRBV7-2 and J is TRBJ2-5; D call uncertain. This CDR3 is 15 amino acids long. Germline V CDR1 and CDR2: SGHTA, FQGNSA. Trimming pared 5 bases from V and 2 bases from J, leaving 15 bases between. The CDR3 DNA follows: TGTGCCAGCAGCGCCGAGGTTAATTTTCAAGAGACCCAGTACTTC. Translation: CASSAEVNFQETQYF.

The chain recombines TRBV18 with TRBJ2-1; a possible D gene is TRBD2 (5 bases). The CDR3 loop spans 13 amino acids. The germline V gene encodes CDR1 KGHSH and CDR2 LQKENI. Trimming pared 3 bases from V and 10 bases from J, leaving 13 bases between. The CDR3 coding sequence is TGTGCCAGCTCACCGGAACTAGACATCGAGCAGTTCTTC. It specifies CASSPELDIEQFF.

The genes are TRBV7-2 and TRBJ1-5; a weak D match, TRBD1 (5 bases). The ends were cut back, 4 bases at V and 6 bases at J, with 16 bases in the middle. CDR3 length equals 15 residues. Per the germline V gene, CDR1 is SGHTA and CDR2 is FQGNSA. CDR3 sequence reads: CASSSFGREGQPQHF. The CDR3 bases are TGTGCCAGCAGCTCCTTCGGCAGGGAGGGTCAGCCCCAGCATTTT.

This clonotype was detected a few times. This chain joins TRBV7-2 and TRBJ2-2; TRBD2 aligns across 9 bases. This CDR3 comprises 14 residues. Germline V gives CDR1 SGHTA, CDR2 FQGNSA. Trimming took 2 bases from V and 9 from J; bases not matched to a gene: 4. CDR3 region: CASSLSSGSRELFF. CDR3 sequence (DNA): TGTGCCAGCAGCTTAAGTAGCGGGAGCCGGGAGCTGTTTTTT.

This clonotype was picked up a small number of times. The rearrangement uses TRBV5-1 and TRBJ2-6; D gene uncertain. Per the germline V gene, CDR1 is SGHRS and CDR2 is YFSETQ. CDR3 length equals 15 residues. Trimming cost V 4 bases and J 6 bases, with 14 bases left between them. The CDR3 sequence: CASSPTGGEANVLTF. The CDR3, as DNA: TGCGCCAGCAGCCCGACCGGCGGTGAGGCCAACGTCCTGACTTTC.

This clonotype was counted ten times or more. The chain carries TRBV20-1 and TRBJ2-3; 13 bases are shared with TRBD2. The V segment lost 4 bases and the J segment 1 base; nucleotides outside the gene matches: 8. Germline CDR1 and CDR2: DFQATT and SNEGSKA (reference sequence). CDR3 size: 17 residues. The CDR3 nucleotides read TGCAGTGCTATTCGACTAGCGGGAGGTCGCCGCACAGATACGCAGTATTTT. Protein: CSAIRLAGGRRTDTQYF.

This chain links TRBV14 with TRBJ1-6, with TRBD1 as a possible D gene (6 bases). Germline loops: CDR1 SGHDN, CDR2 FVKESK. Trimming pared 1 base from V and 7 bases from J, leaving 17 bases between. This CDR3 region has 17 residues. The CDR3 coding sequence is TGTGCCAGCAGCCAAGGTCTACCCCGGACAGCCAATTCACCCCTCCACTTT. This gives the protein CASSQGLPRTANSPLHF.

This chain links TRBV12-5 with TRBJ2-4, with D unresolved. The germline gives CDR1 LGHNT, CDR2 FRNRAP. This CDR3 is built from 14 residues. V lost 0 bases and J 0 bases, leaving 3 bases between the germline ends. The CDR3 spells CASGLVLAKNIQYF. CDR3 nucleotide sequence: TGTGCTAGTGGTTTGGTCCTAGCCAAAAACATTCAGTACTTC.

The J gene is TRBJ2-7, the V gene TRBV7-8, with TRBD1 matching over 9 bases. V shed 2 bases, J shed 3 bases, and the junction held 11 bases outside the gene matches. The CDR3 length is 17 residues. The germline CDR1 and CDR2 sequences are SGHVS and FQNEAQ. CDR3: CASSLFFSGTGNYEQYF. The CDR3 DNA follows: TGTGCCAGCAGCTTATTTTTTAGTGGGACAGGGAACTACGAGCAGTACTTC.

V usage is TRBV6-5 and J usage is TRBJ1-2; D may be TRBD1 (6 bases). From germline, CDR1 is MNHEY and CDR2 SVGAGI. This CDR3 is 13 amino acids long. V shed 6 bases and J shed 8 bases, with 16 bases lying between them. CDR3 in DNA: TGTGCCAGCAGCCTGAACAGGGACGGCGGCTACACCTTC. This translates into CASSLNRDGGYTF.